This note documents a single T cell receptor beta chain sequence. The entry originates in a study of blood T cell repertoires in COVID-19. Study-wide background: Samples came from the United States, Italy and Spain, spanning acute and convalescent COVID-19. Nucleic acid was either cDNA or gDNA, and it came from T cells, B-cell-depleted T cells, or PBMCs.

In the source study's methods: By means of reference gene primer amplification, nucleated cell counts were estimated. Only in-frame clones appear in the TCRdb table, and some are missing; sequencing was by immunoSEQ multiplex PCR. That table furnishes V, J and clone size, whereas the DNA furnished D and trimming. The data show roughly 130,000 clones, around 80% seen once. This CDR3 has 14 residues. CDR1 and CDR2 (germline): LGHDT, YNNKEL (reference sequence). Trimming removed 6 bases from V and 5 bases from J; junction bases left unmatched: 5. The rearrangement joins TRBV3-1 (or the pseudogene TRBV3-2) to TRBJ1-5; 9 bases map to TRBD1. The sequence came from a man between 65 and 80 years old with acute or convalescent COVID-19. What was sequenced was peripheral blood. CDR3 residues: CASSRTGEHQPQHF. CDR3 nucleotide sequence: TGTGCCAGCAGTCGGACAGGGGAGCATCAGCCCCAGCATTTT.